Below are 12 T cell receptor beta chains sequenced from a single sample in a study of cytomegalovirus exposure and HLA in healthy donors. The PCR ran on 60 Vbeta and 13 Jbeta primers. Profiled with immunoSEQ multiplex PCR; TCRdb holds only in-frame clones, not every one. This table has about 140,000 clones, 80% appearing once. The sample was PBMCs. The receptor source for this set is a man over 45 in good health and CMV-seronegative.

V usage is TRBV6-1 and J usage is TRBJ2-1; 8 nucleotides align to TRBD2. CDR1 is MNHNS and CDR2 is SASEGT in the germline V gene. The CDR3 contains 15 residues. V shed 6 bases and J 4 bases; nucleotides not matched to a gene: 8. This CDR3 is CASRPLPGGYNEQFF. CDR3 DNA: TGTGCCAGCAGGCCTCTTCCGGGGGGGTACAATGAGCAGTTCTTC.

Only a few counts were recorded for this clone. CDR3 residues: CSVLPGQGPLGTEAFF. The CDR3 bases are TGCAGCGTTCTTCCGGGACAGGGCCCCTTGGGCACTGAAGCTTTCTTT. This chain links TRBV29-1 with TRBJ1-1; 9 nucleotides align to TRBD1. Trimming at V came to 5 bases and at J to 4 bases, leaving 14 bases not matched to a gene. Looked up from germline, CDR1 is SQVTM and CDR2 is ANQGSEA. This CDR3 is 16 amino acids long.

The chain recombines TRBV6-1 with TRBJ2-7; D is possibly TRBD1 (6 bases). Trimming removed 6 bases from V and 5 bases from J, with 11 bases in between. The CDR3 runs to 12 residues. CDR1 is MNHNS, CDR2 SASEGT, per germline. CDR3 loop: CASSAGTNEQYF. The CDR3 DNA is TGTGCCAGCAGCGCCGGGACAAACGAGCAGTACTTC.

This clone was recorded a few times. V gene TRBV6-1 combines with J gene TRBJ1-6; 7 bases line up with TRBD1. The trim removed 10 bases at V and 7 bases at J, leaving 10 bases unmatched. The germline CDR1 and CDR2 sequences are MNHNS and SASEGT. The CDR3 has 14 residues. The CDR3 loop is CAIIEGARNSPLHF. Here the CDR3 DNA reads TGTGCCATCATAGAGGGGGCGCGGAATTCACCCCTCCACTTT.

This chain connects TRBV19 to TRBJ2-5; 15 bases are a match to TRBD2. V trimming: 3 bases; J trimming: 4 bases; junction bases outside the gene matches: 9. Germline V gene lookup returns CDR1 LNHDA and CDR2 SQIVND (reference sequence). The CDR3 is 18 amino acids. This CDR3 is CASSILRTSGGARETQYF. In nucleotides, the CDR3 is TGTGCCAGTAGTATCCTAAGGACTAGCGGGGGGGCGAGAGAGACCCAGTACTTC.

This rearrangement joins TRBV7-9 to TRBJ1-3; D is undetermined. Trimming took off 10 bases at V and 3 bases at J, with 10 bases between the two ends. The CDR3 has 12 residues. Germline-derived CDR1 and CDR2 are SEHNR and FQNEAQ (reference sequence). The CDR3 protein is CAIPSGGNTIYF. For the CDR3, the DNA is TGTGCCATCCCTTCGGGTGGAAACACCATATATTTT.

This sequence joins TRBV7-9 and TRBJ2-5, with 7 bases matching TRBD2. Germline values: CDR1 SEHNR, CDR2 FQNEAQ (reference sequence). V was pared by 5 bases and J by 11 bases, with 11 bases of the junction left unmatched. CDR3 size: 13 residues. The DNA of the CDR3 is TGTGCCAGCAGCGCGAGCGGGGTGAGGGAGCAGTACTTC. Its translation: CASSASGVREQYF.

A few counts support this clone. J is TRBJ1-1 and V is TRBV10-3, with D maybe TRBD1 (6 bases). This CDR3 contains 12 residues. V was pared by 4 bases and J by 7 bases, with 10 bases between. Looked up from germline, CDR1 is ENHRY and CDR2 is SYGVKD. CDR3 sequence reads: CAISGEGVEAFF. CDR3 DNA: TGTGCCATCAGTGGGGAGGGGGTTGAAGCTTTCTTT.

The chain combines TRBV27 with TRBJ2-3; D perhaps matches TRBD1 (5 bases). Germline V gives CDR1 MNHEY, CDR2 SMNVEV (reference sequence). The CDR3 has 15 residues. Trimming took 5 bases from V and 2 from J, leaving 14 bases between them. CDR3 coding DNA: TGTGCCAGCAGTCCCCTGGACATAGTCACAGATACGCAGTATTTT. Residues: CASSPLDIVTDTQYF.

The chain employs TRBV28 and TRBJ1-2; D is unclear. Germline assignment: CDR1 MDHEN and CDR2 SYDVKM. There are 15 residues in the CDR3. The V gene lost 5 bases and the J gene lost 4 bases, with 17 bases spanning the gap. CDR3 loop: CASSPQLGGFYGYTF. The CDR3 DNA follows: TGTGCCAGCAGTCCTCAACTTGGAGGTTTCTATGGCTACACCTTC.

The chain couples TRBV7-8 to TRBJ1-4; D perhaps matches TRBD1 (5 bases). The CDR3 has 15 residues. V lost 1 base to trimming and J lost 8 bases, with 14 bases between them. Germline CDR1 is SGHVS and CDR2 is FQNEAQ. Here the CDR3 reads CASSLEGRQTEKLFF. DNA of the CDR3: TGTGCCAGCAGCTTAGAGGGTAGACAGACCGAAAAACTGTTTTTT.

The chain is built from TRBV19 and TRBJ1-1; D not certain. CDR1 is LNHDA, CDR2 SQIVND, per germline (reference sequence). V was cut by 3 bases and J by 4 bases, with 12 bases left in between. This CDR3 contains 14 residues. The CDR3 nucleotides are TGTGCCAGTAGTATGGGAGGGTCAAGCACTGAAGCTTTCTTT. Amino acids: CASSMGGSSTEAFF.